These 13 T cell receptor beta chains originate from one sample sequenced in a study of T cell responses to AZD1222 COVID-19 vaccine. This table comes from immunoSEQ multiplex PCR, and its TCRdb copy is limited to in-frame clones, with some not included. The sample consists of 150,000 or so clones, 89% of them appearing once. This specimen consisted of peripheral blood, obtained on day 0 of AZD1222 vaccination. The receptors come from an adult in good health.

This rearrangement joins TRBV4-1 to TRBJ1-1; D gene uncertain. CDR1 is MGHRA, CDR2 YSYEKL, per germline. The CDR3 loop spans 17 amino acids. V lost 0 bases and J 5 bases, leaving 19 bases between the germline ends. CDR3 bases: TGCGCCAGCAGCCAAGACCTTGGGAACGCCATACGGACTGAAGCTTTCTTT. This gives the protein CASSQDLGNAIRTEAFF.

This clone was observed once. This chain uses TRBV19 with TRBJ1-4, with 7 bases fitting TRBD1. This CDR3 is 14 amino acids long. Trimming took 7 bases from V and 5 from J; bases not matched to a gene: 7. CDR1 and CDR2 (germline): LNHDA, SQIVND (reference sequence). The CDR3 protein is CASKQGQMNEKLFF. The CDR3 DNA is TGTGCCAGTAAACAGGGACAGATGAATGAAAAACTGTTTTTT.

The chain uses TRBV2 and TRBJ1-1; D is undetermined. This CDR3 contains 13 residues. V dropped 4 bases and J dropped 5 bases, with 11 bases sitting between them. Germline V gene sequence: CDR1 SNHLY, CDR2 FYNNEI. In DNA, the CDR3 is TGTGCCAGCAGTGCTTATGAAGGGACTGAAGCTTTCTTT. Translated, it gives CASSAYEGTEAFF.

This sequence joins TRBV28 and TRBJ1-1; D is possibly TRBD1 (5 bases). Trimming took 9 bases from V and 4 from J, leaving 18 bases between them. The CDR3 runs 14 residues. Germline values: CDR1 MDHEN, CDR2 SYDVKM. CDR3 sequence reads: CASYPLGGSTEAFF. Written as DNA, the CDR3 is TGTGCCAGTTACCCCCTTGGGGGGAGCACTGAAGCTTTCTTT. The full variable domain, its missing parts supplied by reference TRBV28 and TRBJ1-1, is DVKVTQSSRYLVKRTGEKVFLECVQDMDHENMFWYRQDPGLGLRLIYFSYDVKMKEKGDIPEGYSVSREKKERFSLILESASTNQTSMYLCASYPLGGSTEAFFGQGTRLTVV.

The CDR3 region has the DNA TGTGCCAGCAGCTTGTGGGACAGGGGGCATTCTGGAAACACCATATATTTT. Amino acids: CASSLWDRGHSGNTIYF. The V call is TRBV5-6, the J call TRBJ1-3; the match to TRBD1 covers 12 bases. J was trimmed by 1 base and V by 1 base; bases with no gene match: 3. Per the germline V gene, CDR1 is SGHDT and CDR2 is YYEEEE. The CDR3 covers 17 residues.

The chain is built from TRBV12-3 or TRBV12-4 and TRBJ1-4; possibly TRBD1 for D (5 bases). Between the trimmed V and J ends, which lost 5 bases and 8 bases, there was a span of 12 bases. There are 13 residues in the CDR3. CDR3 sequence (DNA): TGTGCCAGCAGTGCCTTAAGGGGAGAAAAACTGTTTTTT. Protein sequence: CASSALRGEKLFF.

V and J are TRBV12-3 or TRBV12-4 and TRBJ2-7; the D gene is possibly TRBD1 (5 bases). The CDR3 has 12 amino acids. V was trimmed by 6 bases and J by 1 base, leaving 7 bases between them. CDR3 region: CASSRQSYEQYF. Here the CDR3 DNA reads TGTGCCAGCAGCCGACAGTCCTACGAGCAGTACTTC.

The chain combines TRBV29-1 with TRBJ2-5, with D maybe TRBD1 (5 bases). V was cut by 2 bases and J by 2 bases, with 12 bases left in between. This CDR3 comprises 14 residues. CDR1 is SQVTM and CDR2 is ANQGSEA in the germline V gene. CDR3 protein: CSVEPQGQQETQYF. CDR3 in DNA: TGCAGCGTTGAACCCCAGGGCCAACAAGAGACCCAGTACTTC.

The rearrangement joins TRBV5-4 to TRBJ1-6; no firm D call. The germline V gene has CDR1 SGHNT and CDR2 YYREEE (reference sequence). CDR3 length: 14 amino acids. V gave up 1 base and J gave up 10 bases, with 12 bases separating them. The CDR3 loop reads CASSLRGSESPLHF. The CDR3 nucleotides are TGTGCCAGCAGCTTGCGGGGAAGTGAGTCACCCCTCCACTTT.

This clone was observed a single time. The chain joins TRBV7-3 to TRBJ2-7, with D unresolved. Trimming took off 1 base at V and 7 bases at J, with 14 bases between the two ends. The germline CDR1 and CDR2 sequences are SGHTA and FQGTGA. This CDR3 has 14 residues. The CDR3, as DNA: TGTGCCAGCAGCTTAAGTGCAGGAGCTACGGAGCAGTACTTC. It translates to CASSLSAGATEQYF.

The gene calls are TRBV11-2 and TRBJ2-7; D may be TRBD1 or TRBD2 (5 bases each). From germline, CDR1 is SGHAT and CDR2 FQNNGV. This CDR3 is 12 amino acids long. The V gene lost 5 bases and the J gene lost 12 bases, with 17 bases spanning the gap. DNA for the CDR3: TGTGCCAGCAGCCCCAGGGAGTCCCTTCGGTACTTC. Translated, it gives CASSPRESLRYF.

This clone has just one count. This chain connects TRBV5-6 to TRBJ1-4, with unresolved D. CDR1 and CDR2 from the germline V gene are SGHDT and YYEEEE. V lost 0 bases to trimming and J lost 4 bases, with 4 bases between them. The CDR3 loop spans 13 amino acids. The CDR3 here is CASSLGLNEKLFF. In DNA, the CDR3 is TGTGCCAGCAGCTTGGGACTTAATGAAAAACTGTTTTTT.

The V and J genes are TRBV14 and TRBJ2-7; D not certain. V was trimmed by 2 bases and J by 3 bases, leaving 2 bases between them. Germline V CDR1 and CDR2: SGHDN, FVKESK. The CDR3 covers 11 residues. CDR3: CASSQFYEQYF. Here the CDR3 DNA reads TGTGCCAGCAGCCAATTCTACGAGCAGTACTTC.